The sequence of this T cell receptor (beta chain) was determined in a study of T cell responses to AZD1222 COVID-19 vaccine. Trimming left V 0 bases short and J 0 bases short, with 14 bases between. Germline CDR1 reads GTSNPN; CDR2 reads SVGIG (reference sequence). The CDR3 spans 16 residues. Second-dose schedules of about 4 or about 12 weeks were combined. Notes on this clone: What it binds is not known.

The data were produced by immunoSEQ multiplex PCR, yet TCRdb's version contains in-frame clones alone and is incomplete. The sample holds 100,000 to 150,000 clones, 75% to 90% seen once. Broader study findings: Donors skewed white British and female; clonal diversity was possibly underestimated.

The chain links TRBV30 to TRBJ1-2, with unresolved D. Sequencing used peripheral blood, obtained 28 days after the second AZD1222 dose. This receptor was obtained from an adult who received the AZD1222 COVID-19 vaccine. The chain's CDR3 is CAWSVNGDPANYGYTF. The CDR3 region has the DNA TGTGCCTGGAGTGTAAACGGCGATCCAGCTAACTATGGCTACACCTTC.